The next 28 T cell receptor beta chains were all read from a single sample in a study of blood T cell repertoires in COVID-19 (dated by TCRdb to about 2020). Libraries were prepared through the immunoSEQ multiplex PCR assay. Imported from immuneACCESS, the table was reduced by TCRdb to in-frame sequences with V and J called. These copies leave out some clones; in studies compared against another copy, an unresolved V gene accounts for under half, and the cause of the remainder is not known. Present in this sample are fewer than 65,000 clones, 70% to 90% of which were seen just once. The ten largest clonotypes hold around 1.2% of the sample. The sequencing sample was made of peripheral blood. Receptor source: a man between 60 and 75 years old with acute or convalescent COVID-19.

This clone was detected only once. The V gene is TRBV5-1, the J gene TRBJ2-7; D perhaps matches TRBD1 (6 bases). CDR3 size: 17 residues. Per the germline V gene, CDR1 is SGHRS and CDR2 is YFSETQ. V was pared by 4 bases and J by 0 bases, with 20 bases between. The CDR3 protein is CASSLSSRGKGSYEQYF. The DNA of the CDR3 is TGCGCCAGCAGCCTGAGTTCGAGGGGGAAGGGCTCCTACGAGCAGTACTTC.

The chain joins TRBV4-2 to TRBJ2-1; TRBD2 matches at 11 bases. Germline CDR1 and CDR2: LGHNA and YNFKEQ. The CDR3 runs 15 residues. J was trimmed by 5 bases and V by 4 bases; bases with no gene match: 4. Here the CDR3 DNA reads TGTGCCAGCAGCCCGGGACTAGCGGACCACAATGAGCAGTTCTTC. As protein: CASSPGLADHNEQFF.

This chain joins TRBV27 and TRBJ2-7, with 10 bases fitting TRBD2. Unmatched junction bases numbered 7, after V lost 6 bases and J lost 2 bases. Germline loops: CDR1 MNHEY, CDR2 SMNVEV (reference sequence). The CDR3 has 15 amino acids. DNA for the CDR3: TGTGCCAGCAGACCAGGGACTAGCGTGGCCTACGAGCAGTACTTC. It codes for CASRPGTSVAYEQYF.

This clone was counted a few times. The J gene is TRBJ2-2, the V gene TRBV3-1 (or the pseudogene TRBV3-2); 10 bases line up with TRBD2. V was pared by 6 bases and J by 5 bases, with 3 bases of the junction left unmatched. CDR3 length equals 14 residues. CDR1 LGHDT and CDR2 YNNKEL come from the germline V gene (reference sequence). The CDR3 protein is CASRIAGGTGELFF. CDR3 nucleotide sequence: TGTGCCAGCAGAATAGCGGGAGGTACCGGGGAGCTGTTTTTT.

CDR3: CASSMDQGDGYTF. The CDR3 DNA is TGCGCCAGCAGCATGGATCAGGGGGATGGCTACACCTTC. This chain connects TRBV5-1 to TRBJ1-2; 7 bases map to TRBD1. In germline, CDR1 is SGHRS, CDR2 YFSETQ. V trimming: 4 bases; J trimming: 6 bases; junction bases outside the gene matches: 6. The CDR3 sequence is 13 residues long.

In regard to this clone: Other nucleotide sequences in the sample specify the same CDR3. V usage is TRBV19 and J usage is TRBJ1-1; D is possibly TRBD1 (5 bases). V was clipped by 5 bases and J by 1 base, with 14 bases between them. This CDR3 is 15 amino acids long. CDR1 is LNHDA, CDR2 SQIVND, per germline (reference sequence). The CDR3: CASSRQGRGNTEAFF. The CDR3 DNA sequence: TGTGCCAGTAGTCGGCAGGGTAGAGGGAACACTGAAGCTTTCTTT. The full variable domain, rest sourced from reference TRBV19 and TRBJ1-1, is DGGITQSPKYLFRKEGQNVTLSCEQNLNHDAMYWYRQDPGQGLRLIYYSQIVNDFQKGDIAEGYSVSREKKESFPLTVTSAQKNPTAFYLCASSRQGRGNTEAFFGQGTRLTVV.

The chain carries TRBV7-8 and TRBJ1-1, with a tentative D call TRBD1 (5 bases). Germline CDR1 reads SGHVS; CDR2 reads FQNEAQ. Trimming took off 5 bases at V and 6 bases at J, with 16 bases between the two ends. The CDR3 runs to 14 residues. The CDR3 protein is CASSPDTGYAEAFF. The CDR3 coding sequence is TGTGCCAGCAGCCCGGACACAGGTTACGCTGAAGCTTTCTTT. Full variable domain (remainder filled in from reference TRBV7-8 and TRBJ1-1): GAGVSQSPRYKVAKRGQDVALRCDPISGHVSLFWYQQALGQGPEFLTYFQNEAQLDKSGLPSDRFFAERPEGSVSTLKIQRTQQEDSAVYLCASSPDTGYAEAFFGQGTRLTVV.

V and J are TRBV21-1 and TRBJ2-7; the table's D call of TRBD2 was not tested on the DNA. TRBV21-1 is listed as a pseudogene. CDR3 size: 15 residues. CDR3 sequence reads: CASSDRPRVSYEQYF. CDR3 in DNA: TGTGCCAGCAGCGACCGGCCGAGGGTGTCCTACGAGCAGTACTTC.

The chain has TRBV14 and TRBJ2-2; D is possibly TRBD2 (5 bases). V dropped 8 bases and J dropped 4 bases, with 14 bases sitting between them. The germline V gene encodes CDR1 SGHDN and CDR2 FVKESK. The CDR3 has 14 residues. The DNA of the CDR3 is TGTGCCAGCGGAACACGGCTAGCCACCGGGGAGCTGTTTTTT. Translated: CASGTRLATGELFF.

The chain uses TRBV4-1 and TRBJ2-2, with no clear D. The germline V gene encodes CDR1 MGHRA and CDR2 YSYEKL. V shed 1 base and J shed 4 bases, with 7 bases lying between them. The CDR3 is 14 residues long. CDR3 sequence reads: CASSQVISTGELFF. The CDR3, as DNA: TGCGCCAGCAGCCAAGTGATTAGCACCGGGGAGCTGTTTTTT.

The chain recombines TRBV6-5 with TRBJ2-2, with TRBD1 matching 8 bases. V was pared by 6 bases and J by 6 bases, with 0 bases of the junction left unmatched. Germline assignment: CDR1 MNHEY and CDR2 SVGAGI. This CDR3 is built from 12 residues. The CDR3 sequence is CASRQGAGELFF. The DNA for the CDR3 is TGTGCCAGCAGACAGGGGGCCGGGGAGCTGTTTTTT.

This clone was observed a single time. The chain has TRBV6-5 and TRBJ1-6; D possibly corresponds to TRBD1 (6 bases). The CDR3 is made up of 14 amino acids. V was pared by 6 bases and J by 7 bases, with 13 bases between. The germline gives CDR1 MNHEY, CDR2 SVGAGI. The CDR3 coding sequence is TGTGCCAGCAGCCGCGGGGGCGTCAATTCACCCCTCCACTTT. It is translated as CASSRGGVNSPLHF.

The chain employs TRBV10-3 and TRBJ2-3; 10 bases match TRBD2. The germline gives CDR1 ENHRY, CDR2 SYGVKD. V was clipped by 4 bases and J by 10 bases; unmatched bases: 17. This CDR3 comprises 17 residues. In DNA, the CDR3 is TGTGCCATCAGTGTAGGAGGTGAGCGGGAGGGCCATCGCGCGCAGTATTTT. Translated, it gives CAISVGGEREGHRAQYF.

This clone appeared a single time. Here the CDR3 reads CATSDSGQGANTGELFF. The CDR3 region has the DNA TGTGCCACCAGTGATTCTGGACAGGGGGCGAACACCGGGGAGCTGTTTTTT. This chain connects TRBV24-1 to TRBJ2-2; the match to TRBD1 covers 10 bases. This CDR3 has 17 amino acids. Looked up from germline, CDR1 is KGHDR and CDR2 is SFDVKD. V dropped 2 bases and J dropped 0; count of bases not matched to a gene: 2.

The gene calls are TRBV10-3 and TRBJ1-2; 7 bases align to TRBD1. The V and J ends lost 0 bases and 4 bases, in that order; junction bases with no gene match: 5. In germline, CDR1 is ENHRY, CDR2 SYGVKD. The CDR3 consists of 15 residues. Here the CDR3 DNA reads TGTGCCATCAGTGAGTCGACAGGGTCGGTCTATGGCTACACCTTC. This encodes CAISESTGSVYGYTF.

J is TRBJ2-3 and V is TRBV6-4; 8 nucleotides align to TRBD2. The CDR3 loop spans 16 amino acids. J was trimmed by 4 bases and V by 2 bases; bases with no gene match: 8. Looked up from germline, CDR1 is MRHNA and CDR2 is SNTAGT. In DNA form, the CDR3 reads TGTGCCAGCAGTGACCGGGTAGGAGCGGGGGCAGATACGCAGTATTTT. This gives the protein CASSDRVGAGADTQYF.

In DNA, the CDR3 is TGTGCCAGCAGCGCAGGAGGATACTCCTACGAGCAGTACTTC. Translated, it gives CASSAGGYSYEQYF. The chain employs TRBV7-2 and TRBJ2-7; possible D gene TRBD2, 5 bases. Trimming shortened V by 5 bases and J by 0 bases, and 11 bases separated the two germline ends. The CDR3 consists of 14 residues. Looked up from germline, CDR1 is SGHTA and CDR2 is FQGNSA.

The chain carries TRBV25-1 and TRBJ1-2, with a possible D match to TRBD1 (5 bases). The V and J ends lost 2 bases and 0 bases respectively, with 13 bases between them. Germline V lookup: CDR1 MGHDK, CDR2 SYGVNS. The CDR3 totals 16 residues. CDR3 DNA: TGTGCCAGCAGTGAAGAATTCGACAGAGCTAACTATGGCTACACCTTC. It yields the protein CASSEEFDRANYGYTF.

The chain links TRBV29-1 to TRBJ1-1; D gene ambiguous. The CDR3 has 12 residues. V gave up 6 bases and J gave up 4 bases, with 12 bases separating them. CDR1 is SQVTM and CDR2 is ANQGSEA in the germline V gene. The CDR3 here is CSVGDTATEAFF. CDR3 coding DNA: TGCAGCGTCGGCGACACCGCCACTGAAGCTTTCTTT.

This clone was detected a few times. The chain joins TRBV28 to TRBJ2-7; 11 bases are a match to TRBD1. Germline V CDR1 and CDR2: MDHEN, SYDVKM. The CDR3 runs to 13 residues. Trimming removed 10 bases from V and 5 bases from J; junction bases left unmatched: 7. CDR3 DNA: TGTGCCATTCGGACAGGGGGCAAGGACGAGCAGTACTTC. As protein: CAIRTGGKDEQYF.

This clone was counted only a few times. The chain links TRBV5-1 to TRBJ2-3; the match to TRBD2 covers 8 bases. This CDR3 is 16 amino acids long. With 2 bases clipped from V and 2 bases from J, the junction kept 7 bases outside the gene matches. Germline V gene lookup returns CDR1 SGHRS and CDR2 YFSETQ. CDR3 in DNA: TGCGCCAGCAGCTTATCCAGCGGGAGTATCACAGATACGCAGTATTTT. Protein sequence: CASSLSSGSITDTQYF. Full variable domain (rest looked up from reference TRBV5-1 and TRBJ2-3): KAGVTQTPRYLIKTRGQQVTLSCSPISGHRSVSWYQQTPGQGLQFLFEYFSETQRNKGNFPGRFSGRQFSNSRSEMNVSTLELGDSALYLCASSLSSGSITDTQYFGPGTRLTVL.

This rearrangement joins TRBV18 to TRBJ2-7, with D maybe TRBD1 (6 bases). Per germline, CDR1 KGHSH and CDR2 LQKENI. Trimming pared 2 bases from V and 1 base from J, leaving 9 bases between. The CDR3 loop spans 14 amino acids. In DNA, the CDR3 is TGTGCCAGCTCACCAATGGACAGTTCCTACGAGCAGTACTTC. Translating it yields CASSPMDSSYEQYF.

V usage is TRBV7-9 and J usage is TRBJ1-2; 11 bases are shared with TRBD1. Trimming took 2 bases from V and 3 from J; bases not matched to a gene: 2. The CDR3 extends over 15 amino acids. Germline assignment: CDR1 SEHNR and CDR2 FQNEAQ (reference sequence). The CDR3 bases are TGTGCCAGCAGCTTATGGACAGGGGGCGACTATGGCTACACCTTC. Its protein is CASSLWTGGDYGYTF.

The chain links TRBV6-5 to TRBJ1-1; 7 nucleotides line up with TRBD1. V lost 3 bases, J lost 7 bases, and 5 bases stayed unmatched. Per the germline V gene, CDR1 is MNHEY and CDR2 is SVGAGI. This CDR3 spans 13 amino acids. The CDR3 region has the DNA TGTGCCAGCAGTTATGGATCAGGGGGTGAAGCTTTCTTT. It codes for CASSYGSGGEAFF.

A few counts support this clone. The rearrangement uses TRBV7-9 and TRBJ1-2; D remains unclear. The CDR3 has 14 residues. Germline CDR1 and CDR2: SEHNR and FQNEAQ (reference sequence). V lost 0 bases to trimming and J lost 2 bases, with 7 bases between them. CDR3 sequence: CASSLANRNYGYTF. The CDR3, as DNA: TGTGCCAGCAGCTTAGCGAACAGAAACTATGGCTACACCTTC. Full variable domain (outside the CDR3, taken from reference TRBV7-9 and TRBJ1-2): DTGVSQNPRHKITKRGQNVTFRCDPISEHNRLYWYRQTLGQGPEFLTYFQNEAQLEKSRLLSDRFSAERPKGSFSTLEIQRTEQGDSAMYLCASSLANRNYGYTFGSGTRLTVV.

This chain uses TRBV28 with TRBJ2-3; TRBD2 matches at 12 bases. Per the germline V gene, CDR1 is MDHEN and CDR2 is SYDVKM. The CDR3 covers 19 residues. V gave up 5 bases and J gave up 9 bases; unmatched junction bases: 21. CDR3 residues: CASSPPLLRLAGVRSTQYF. Written as DNA, the CDR3 is TGTGCCAGCAGTCCTCCTCTTCTCCGACTAGCGGGAGTAAGATCGACGCAGTATTTT.

The CDR3 DNA reads TGTGCCAGTAGTAAACTTTGGACAGGGGGGACTGAAGCTTTCTTT. Translating gives CASSKLWTGGTEAFF. The gene calls are TRBV19 and TRBJ1-1; 10 bases align to TRBD1. The CDR3 contains 15 residues. The J segment lost 5 bases and the V segment lost 4 bases, leaving 7 bases of the junction unmatched. The germline V gene encodes CDR1 LNHDA and CDR2 SQIVND (reference sequence).

V and J are TRBV6-1 and TRBJ2-7; D is unclear. CDR1 MNHNS and CDR2 SASEGT come from the germline V gene. CDR3 length: 15 residues. Trimming pared 3 bases from V and 0 bases from J, leaving 12 bases between. The DNA for the CDR3 is TGTGCCAGCAGTGAGGCAGGCACGAGCTCCTACGAGCAGTACTTC. Translating gives CASSEAGTSSYEQYF.